The entry below describes one TCR beta chain. What it recognizes is unknown. This sample was included in a study of identifying expanded T cells in peripheral blood. Clones were read by immunoSEQ multiplex PCR, and TCRdb kept only the in-frame ones, dropping some. The sample shows about 90,000 clones, roughly 88% of them seen only once. Broader study findings: Clone count variance between roughly 2-week samples rose with total template count. Approximately 1.2 clones differed between technical replicates, versus about 15 and 19 over time.

This CDR3 is 16 amino acids long. Germline V CDR1 and CDR2: SGHNT, YENEEA. Trimming left V 5 bases short and J 0 bases short, with 16 bases between. The chain is built from TRBV11-3 and TRBJ1-1; weak D call: TRBD1 (6 bases). Sequencing was carried out using blood. The clonotype originates from a person aged 18 to 75 in good health. CDR3 residues: CASSPSWTVLNTEAFF. CDR3 DNA: TGTGCCAGCAGCCCGTCCTGGACAGTATTGAACACTGAAGCTTTCTTT.